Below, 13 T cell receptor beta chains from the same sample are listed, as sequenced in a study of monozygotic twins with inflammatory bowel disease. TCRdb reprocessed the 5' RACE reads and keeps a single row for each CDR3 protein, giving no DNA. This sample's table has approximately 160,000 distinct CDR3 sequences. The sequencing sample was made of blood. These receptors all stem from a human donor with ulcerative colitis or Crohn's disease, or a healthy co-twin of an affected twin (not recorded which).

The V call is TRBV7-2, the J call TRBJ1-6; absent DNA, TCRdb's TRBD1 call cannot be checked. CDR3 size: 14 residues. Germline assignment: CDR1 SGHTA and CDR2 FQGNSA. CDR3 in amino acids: CASSFRTGNSPLHF.

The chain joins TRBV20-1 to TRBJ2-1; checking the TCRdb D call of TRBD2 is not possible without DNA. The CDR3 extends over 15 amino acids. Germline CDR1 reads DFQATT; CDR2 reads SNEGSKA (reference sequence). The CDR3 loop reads CSARDLALSYNEQFF.

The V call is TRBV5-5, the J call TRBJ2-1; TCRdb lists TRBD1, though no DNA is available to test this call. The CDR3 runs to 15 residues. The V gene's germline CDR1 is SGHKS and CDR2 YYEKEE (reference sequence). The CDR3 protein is CASSLDGQGHNEQFF.

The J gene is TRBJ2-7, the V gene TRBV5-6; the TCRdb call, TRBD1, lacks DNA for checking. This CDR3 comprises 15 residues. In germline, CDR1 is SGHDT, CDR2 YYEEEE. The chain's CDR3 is CASSFTDRDSYEQYF.

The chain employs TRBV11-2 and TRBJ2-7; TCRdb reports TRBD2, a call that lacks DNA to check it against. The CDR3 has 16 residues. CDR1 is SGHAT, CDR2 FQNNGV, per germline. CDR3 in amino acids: CASSLDPSSGSYEQYF. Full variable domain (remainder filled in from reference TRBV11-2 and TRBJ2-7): EAGVAQSPRYKIIEKRQSVAFWCNPISGHATLYWYQQILGQGPKLLIQFQNNGVVDDSQLPKDRFSAERLKGVDSTLKIQPAKLEDSAVYLCASSLDPSSGSYEQYFGPGTRLTVT.

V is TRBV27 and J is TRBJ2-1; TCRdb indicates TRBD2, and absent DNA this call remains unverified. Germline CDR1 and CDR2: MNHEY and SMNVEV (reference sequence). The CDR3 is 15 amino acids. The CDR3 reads CASSFGLASYNEQFF.

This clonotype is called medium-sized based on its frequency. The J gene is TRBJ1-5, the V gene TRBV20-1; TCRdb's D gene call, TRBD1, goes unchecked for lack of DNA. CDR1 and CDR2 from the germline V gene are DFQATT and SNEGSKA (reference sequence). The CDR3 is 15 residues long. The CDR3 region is CSASRVSGADQPQHF.

The CDR3 here is CASSPQGWYYEQYF. V gene TRBV18 combines with J gene TRBJ2-7. Germline V gene lookup returns CDR1 KGHSH and CDR2 LQKENI. This CDR3 is built from 14 residues.

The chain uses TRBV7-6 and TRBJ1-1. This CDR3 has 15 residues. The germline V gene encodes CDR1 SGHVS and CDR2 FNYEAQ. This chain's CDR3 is CASSANWGRDTEAFF. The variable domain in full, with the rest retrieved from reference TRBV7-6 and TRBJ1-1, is GAGVSQSPRYKVTKRGQDVALRCDPISGHVSLYWYRQALGQGPEFLTYFNYEAQQDKSGLPNDRFSAERPEGSISTLTIQRTEQRDSAMYRCASSANWGRDTEAFFGQGTRLTVV.

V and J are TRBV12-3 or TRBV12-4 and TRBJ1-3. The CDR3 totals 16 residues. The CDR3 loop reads CASSLDDSRSGNTIYF.

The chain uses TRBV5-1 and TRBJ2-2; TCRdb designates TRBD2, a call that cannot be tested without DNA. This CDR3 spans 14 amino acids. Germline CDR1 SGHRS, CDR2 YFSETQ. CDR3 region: CASKRESNTGELFF.

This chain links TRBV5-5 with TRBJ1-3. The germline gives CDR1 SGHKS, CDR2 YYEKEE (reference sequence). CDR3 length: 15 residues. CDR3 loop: CASSPVASSGNTIYF.

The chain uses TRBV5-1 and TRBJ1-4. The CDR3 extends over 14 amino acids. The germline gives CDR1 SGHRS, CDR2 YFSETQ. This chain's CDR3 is CASSFGVLNEKLFF.